A single sample gave rise to the 17 T cell receptor beta chains below, sequenced in a study of memory CD4+ T cells and cytomegalovirus serostatus. The sort gate was single viable CD3+CD4+CD8-CD45RO+ cells for memory CD4+ T cells. Sequencing was performed with immunoSEQ multiplex PCR; in TCRdb, only in-frame clones are kept and a portion is missing. Of 80,000 or so clones listed, about 78% are singletons. The source material was memory CD4+ T cells from blood. Receptors originate from an adult in good health and CMV-seropositive.

This chain links TRBV28 with TRBJ2-7, with D perhaps TRBD1 or TRBD2 (5 bases each). Looked up from germline, CDR1 is MDHEN and CDR2 is SYDVKM. The ends were cut back, 5 bases at V and 3 bases at J, with 17 bases in the middle. The CDR3 length is 15 residues. The CDR3 reads CASSLPGTRVYEQYF. The CDR3 nucleotides read TGTGCCAGCAGTCTCCCCGGGACCCGCGTCTACGAGCAGTACTTC.

This chain joins TRBV5-1 and TRBJ1-1; 8 bases line up with TRBD1. Germline V gene sequence: CDR1 SGHRS, CDR2 YFSETQ. The CDR3 sequence is 14 residues long. V lost 2 bases and J lost 3; bases outside the gene matches: 3. The CDR3 is CASSLDRGDTEAFF. The CDR3 DNA is TGCGCCAGCAGCTTAGACAGGGGAGACACTGAAGCTTTCTTT.

This clone was seen a handful of times. V gene TRBV7-9 combines with J gene TRBJ1-2; 8 nucleotides line up with TRBD1. The V gene end was trimmed by 5 bases and the J gene end by 8 bases; junction bases not matched to a gene: 19. Germline CDR1 is SEHNR and CDR2 is FQNEAQ (reference sequence). CDR3 length: 17 residues. The CDR3 DNA follows: TGTGCCAGCAGCCCGACCTTTACCCGACAGGGGCTAAGAGGCTACACCTTC. It translates to CASSPTFTRQGLRGYTF.

The chain couples TRBV6-5 to TRBJ2-5, with 7 bases aligning to TRBD1. Germline values: CDR1 MNHEY, CDR2 SVGAGI. CDR3 length: 15 residues. J gave up 2 bases and V 4 bases, and 7 bases lay outside the gene matches. The CDR3 DNA sequence: TGTGCCAGCAGTTTAAACCGGGACAGACAAGAGACCCAGTACTTC. Residues: CASSLNRDRQETQYF.

CDR3: CAISESSRGRETQYF. The CDR3, as DNA: TGTGCCATCAGTGAGTCGAGCAGAGGGCGCGAGACCCAGTACTTC. The V call is TRBV10-3, the J call TRBJ2-5, with a possible D match to TRBD2 (5 bases). The germline V gene has CDR1 ENHRY and CDR2 SYGVKD. The V and J ends lost 0 bases and 5 bases respectively, with 13 bases between them. CDR3 length: 15 residues.

This clone was detected only a few times. The chain couples TRBV11-3 to TRBJ2-1; the D gene is possibly TRBD1 (6 bases). This CDR3 spans 15 amino acids. V was trimmed by 1 base and J by 4 bases, leaving 11 bases between them. Per germline, CDR1 SGHNT and CDR2 YENEEA. CDR3 residues: CASSLGNREYNEQFF. The CDR3 nucleotides read TGTGCCAGCAGCTTAGGGAACAGGGAATACAATGAGCAGTTCTTC. Drawing the rest from reference TRBV11-3 and TRBJ2-1, the complete variable domain is EAGVVQSPRYKIIEKKQPVAFWCNPISGHNTLYWYLQNLGQGPELLIRYENEEAVDDSQLPKDRFSAERLKGVDSTLKIQPAELGDSAVYLCASSLGNREYNEQFFGPGTRLTVL.

The chain joins TRBV19 to TRBJ2-1; D not resolved. Looked up from germline, CDR1 is LNHDA and CDR2 is SQIVND (reference sequence). The CDR3 length is 13 residues. Trimming removed 5 bases at V and 9 bases at J, with 14 bases between. The CDR3 sequence is CASSGFEIGEQFF. CDR3 bases: TGTGCCAGTAGTGGCTTCGAGATCGGTGAGCAGTTCTTC.

The chain uses TRBV10-1 and TRBJ2-4; no definite D call. The CDR3 contains 12 residues. The V gene's germline CDR1 is WNHNN and CDR2 SYGVQD (reference sequence). Trimming cost V 4 bases and J 5 bases, with 6 bases left between them. This chain's CDR3 is CASSGAENIQYF. CDR3 nucleotide sequence: TGCGCCAGCAGTGGGGCAGAAAACATTCAGTACTTC.

The chain employs TRBV28 and TRBJ2-7; 9 nucleotides match TRBD1. The CDR3 is 14 residues long. Per germline, CDR1 MDHEN and CDR2 SYDVKM. V shed 7 bases and J 3 bases; nucleotides not matched to a gene: 7. CDR3 nucleotide sequence: TGTGCCAGCACCCGCCGGGACAGGGACTACGAGCAGTACTTC. Its protein is CASTRRDRDYEQYF.

This sequence joins TRBV18 and TRBJ2-7, with 7 bases identical to TRBD2. CDR1 KGHSH and CDR2 LQKENI come from the germline V gene. The V gene end was trimmed by 4 bases and the J gene end by 2 bases; junction bases not matched to a gene: 2. The CDR3 consists of 13 residues. CDR3 coding DNA: TGTGCCAGCTCACGGGGGGGGGCCTACGAGCAGTACGTC. It translates to CASSRGGAYEQYV.

This clone turned up a few times. This sequence joins TRBV28 and TRBJ1-1; weak D call: TRBD1 (6 bases). V was trimmed by 8 bases and J by 2 bases, leaving 15 bases between them. CDR1 and CDR2 from the germline V gene are MDHEN and SYDVKM. The CDR3 runs to 14 residues. CDR3 amino acids: CASGPGGGNTEAFF. CDR3 in DNA: TGTGCCAGCGGCCCGGGGGGGGGCAACACTGAAGCTTTCTTT. Complete variable domain (other parts from reference TRBV28 and TRBJ1-1): DVKVTQSSRYLVKRTGEKVFLECVQDMDHENMFWYRQDPGLGLRLIYFSYDVKMKEKGDIPEGYSVSREKKERFSLILESASTNQTSMYLCASGPGGGNTEAFFGQGTRLTVV.

The chain has TRBV29-1 and TRBJ2-5; tentatively, D is TRBD2 (5 bases). Trimming left V 3 bases short and J 5 bases short, with 7 bases between. From germline, CDR1 is SQVTM and CDR2 ANQGSEA. The CDR3 runs 11 residues. As DNA, the CDR3 is TGCAGCGTTGAGAGAGGGGAGACCCAGTACTTC. Encoded protein: CSVERGETQYF. Combining the CDR3 with reference TRBV29-1 and TRBJ2-5 gives the whole variable domain SAVISQKPSRDICQRGTSLTIQCQVDSQVTMMFWYRQQPGQSLTLIATANQGSEATYESGFVIDKFPISRPNLTFSTLTVSNMSPEDSSIYLCSVERGETQYFGPGTRLLVL.

The chain links TRBV28 to TRBJ1-2; D gene unclear. V lost 2 bases and J lost 4, with 14 bases in between. Germline assignment: CDR1 MDHEN and CDR2 SYDVKM. The CDR3 is 15 amino acids. CDR3 bases: TGTGCCAGCAGTTTACCACCCAGCGGGAGCTATGGCTACACCTTC. Residues: CASSLPPSGSYGYTF.

As for this clone: A read error may account for a junction end that differs from germline. V is TRBV30 and J is TRBJ1-2; a possible D gene is TRBD1 (6 bases). Germline assignment: CDR1 GTSNPN and CDR2 SVGIG (reference sequence). The CDR3 is made up of 13 amino acids. CDR3 residues: CAGRGGLDYGYTF. In DNA form, the CDR3 reads TGTGCCGGGAGGGGGGGCCTAGACTATGGCTACACCTTC.

This chain uses TRBV14 with TRBJ1-4, with D unclear. Germline CDR1 SGHDN, CDR2 FVKESK. The CDR3 spans 12 residues. Trimming stripped 0 bases from V and 8 bases from J, with 4 bases between. The CDR3 is CASSQEREKLFF. As DNA, the CDR3 is TGTGCCAGCAGCCAAGAAAGGGAAAAACTGTTTTTT.

For this clone: At one of its ends the junction is not consistent with the germline gene, which may arise from a read error. The chain carries TRBV11-3 and TRBJ1-3; no definite D call. CDR3 length: 13 amino acids. The germline V gene has CDR1 SGHNT and CDR2 YENEEA. The CDR3 DNA is TGTGCCAGCAGCTTAGATTACGGGCCGCCCAGCCTTTTT. Protein product: CASSLDYGPPSLF.

The J gene is TRBJ1-1, the V gene TRBV9; D ambiguous. V dropped 2 bases and J dropped 1 base, with 6 bases sitting between them. The CDR3 length is 13 residues. Germline loops: CDR1 SGDLS, CDR2 YYNGEE. The CDR3 DNA reads as TGTGCCAGCAGCGTGCAGACGAACACTGAAGCTTTCTTT. Amino acid sequence: CASSVQTNTEAFF.